This TCR beta chain derives from a study of Graves' ophthalmopathy and Graves' hyperthyroidism. Study-level results: Most expanded clonotypes in thyroid above 0.001 frequency also showed up in blood. Both a roughly 65% sensitivity and an approximately 75% specificity characterized the model's predictions of ophthalmopathy progression.

This clonotype was seen ten or more times. No antigen is known for it. Moderately to severely active ophthalmopathy under 3 months, CAS at least 3, NOSPECS at least 4. The evidence that diagnosis relied on was clinical symptoms, serum thyroxine, TRAb, thyroid ultrasound and orbital computed tomography. RNA transcripts yielded amplified TCR beta CDR3 regions. Following a first-round RT-PCR that used HTBI primers, a second-round multiplex PCR was carried out. TCRdb called the multiplex PCR reads again in MiXCR, with one record for every CDR3 protein. The data show 200,000 to 250,000 distinct CDR3 sequences, about 32% seen once. This TCR derives from a man aged 45-65 years with Graves' ophthalmopathy. Material for sequencing was peripheral blood.

The CDR3 spells CSAPETYSNQPQHF. CDR3 sequence (DNA): TGCAGTGCTCCTGAGACTTATAGCAATCAGCCCCAGCATTTT. V and J are TRBV20-1 and TRBJ1-5; D gene ambiguous. The CDR3 has 14 residues. V shed 5 bases and J shed 0 bases, with 11 bases lying between them. The V gene's germline CDR1 is DFQATT and CDR2 SNEGSKA (reference sequence).